These 31 T cell receptor beta chains were sequenced from one sample in a study of blood T cell repertoires in COVID-19. TCRdb's copy holds only in-frame clones and misses some; the assay was immunoSEQ multiplex PCR. This table has some 390,000 clones, approximately 89% appearing once. What was sequenced was peripheral blood. The receptor set was obtained from a woman in her forties with COVID-19, enrolled during active disease.

The V gene is TRBV28, the J gene TRBJ1-4; D may be TRBD1 (6 bases). Germline values: CDR1 MDHEN, CDR2 SYDVKM. The CDR3 spans 13 residues. Trimming cost V 1 base and J 8 bases, with 8 bases left between them. CDR3 amino acids: CASSLSGVEKLFF. In DNA form, the CDR3 reads TGTGCCAGCAGTTTATCAGGGGTCGAAAAACTGTTTTTT.

V is TRBV24-1 and J is TRBJ2-5; TRBD1 aligns across 7 bases. V shed 6 bases and J 5 bases; nucleotides not matched to a gene: 8. From germline, CDR1 is KGHDR and CDR2 SFDVKD. CDR3 size: 14 residues. The CDR3 coding sequence is TGTGCCACCAGTCGGGCAGGGGGTGGGGAGACCCAGTACTTC. Translation gives CATSRAGGGETQYF.

The chain combines TRBV29-1 with TRBJ1-1; D possibly corresponds to TRBD1 (5 bases). CDR1 is SQVTM, CDR2 ANQGSEA, per germline. This CDR3 has 15 amino acids. The V end was cut by 1 base, the J end by 3 bases, with 15 bases between. CDR3 in amino acids: CSVEGKQGAYTEAFF. The CDR3 nucleotides are TGCAGCGTTGAAGGGAAGCAGGGTGCGTACACTGAAGCTTTCTTT. The entire variable domain, with the rest obtained from reference TRBV29-1 and TRBJ1-1, is as follows: SAVISQKPSRDICQRGTSLTIQCQVDSQVTMMFWYRQQPGQSLTLIATANQGSEATYESGFVIDKFPISRPNLTFSTLTVSNMSPEDSSIYLCSVEGKQGAYTEAFFGQGTRLTVV.

J is TRBJ1-4 and V is TRBV24-1, with D unresolved. Deletions cut 7 bases from V and 2 bases from J, with 7 bases between. The length of the CDR3 is 13 residues. Germline V gene sequence: CDR1 KGHDR, CDR2 SFDVKD. Written as DNA, the CDR3 is TGTGCCACCAGGGGAGCGACTAATGAAAAACTGTTTTTT. This translates into CATRGATNEKLFF.

The rearrangement uses TRBV5-1 and TRBJ1-2; maybe TRBD1 (5 bases). Trimming removed 3 bases from V and 7 bases from J, with 13 bases in between. CDR1 is SGHRS, CDR2 YFSETQ, per germline. The CDR3 length is 13 residues. CDR3 in DNA: TGCGCCAGCAGCTCGGGGGGAGGCACTGGCTACACCTTC. Its protein is CASSSGGGTGYTF.

J is TRBJ2-1 and V is TRBV19, with 13 bases that match TRBD2. Germline lookup yields CDR1 LNHDA and CDR2 SQIVND (reference sequence). There are 18 residues in the CDR3. Germline trimming cut 6 bases from V and 9 bases from J; bases unmatched to any gene: 17. CDR3 nucleotides: TGTGCCAGTAGGGCCCGGACTAGCGGGAGAAGTGGGAGCGGTGAGCAGTTCTTC. Encoded protein: CASRARTSGRSGSGEQFF.

The chain couples TRBV27 to TRBJ1-2; 10 bases agree with TRBD1. The length of the CDR3 is 17 residues. The germline V gene encodes CDR1 MNHEY and CDR2 SMNVEV (reference sequence). The V segment lost 3 bases and the J segment 3 bases; nucleotides outside the gene matches: 10. CDR3 amino acids: CASSFRIRDRGDYGYTF. The CDR3 DNA follows: TGTGCCAGCAGTTTTAGGATCCGGGACAGGGGCGACTATGGCTACACCTTC.

Of note for this clone: The identical CDR3 is also encoded by other nucleotide sequences in the sample. The chain employs TRBV29-1 and TRBJ1-1, with TRBD1 matching over 7 bases. Germline values: CDR1 SQVTM, CDR2 ANQGSEA. J was trimmed by 1 base and V by 5 bases; bases with no gene match: 4. The CDR3 contains 13 residues. This chain's CDR3 is CSVHRGSNTEAFF. Written as DNA, the CDR3 is TGCAGCGTTCACAGGGGATCGAACACTGAAGCTTTCTTT.

This chain uses TRBV28 with TRBJ2-6; D unclear. CDR3 length: 15 amino acids. The ends were cut back, 7 bases at V and 2 bases at J, with 12 bases in the middle. Per germline, CDR1 MDHEN and CDR2 SYDVKM. The CDR3 DNA reads as TGTGCCAGCACCCCCCAGGTGGCTGGGGCCAACGTCCTGACTTTC. Amino acids: CASTPQVAGANVLTF.

This clone has a handful of counts. The chain has TRBV9 and TRBJ2-3; 8 bases agree with TRBD2. The V gene's germline CDR1 is SGDLS and CDR2 YYNGEE. Losses at the gene ends were 1 base for V and 4 bases for J; bases not matched to a gene: 8. This CDR3 comprises 16 residues. CDR3 in DNA: TGTGCCAGCAGCGTAAGTCGGGAGGGCCCGGCAGATACGCAGTATTTT. Encoded protein: CASSVSREGPADTQYF.

The genes are TRBV5-8 and TRBJ2-3; TRBD2 might be the D (6 bases). This CDR3 region has 13 residues. V was clipped by 8 bases and J by 1 base, with 11 bases between them. Germline CDR1 SGHTS, CDR2 YDEGEE. CDR3 sequence: CARGLAGTDTQYF. The CDR3 coding sequence is TGTGCCAGGGGACTCGCTGGCACAGATACGCAGTATTTT.

In this sample, this clone turned up once. At the DNA level, this CDR3 is encoded by other sequences in the same sample as well. The chain couples TRBV3-1 (or the pseudogene TRBV3-2) to TRBJ2-7; the match to TRBD1 covers 11 bases. The CDR3 is made up of 14 amino acids. Trimming took 3 bases from V and 4 from J; bases not matched to a gene: 2. Germline CDR1 is LGHDT and CDR2 is YNNKEL (reference sequence). CDR3 region: CASSQGTGGYEQYF. The CDR3 nucleotides are TGTGCCAGCAGCCAGGGGACAGGGGGTTACGAGCAGTACTTC.

This chain uses TRBV28 with TRBJ1-2; 7 bases map to TRBD1. From germline, CDR1 is MDHEN and CDR2 SYDVKM. Trimming at V came to 4 bases and at J to 4 bases, leaving 9 bases not matched to a gene. The CDR3 has 15 amino acids. This CDR3 is CASSSTGFGAYGYTF. Here the CDR3 DNA reads TGTGCCAGCAGTTCGACAGGGTTTGGGGCCTATGGCTACACCTTC.

In DNA form, the CDR3 reads TGTGCCAGCAGCTCAGGACAGGTATCCGCCGCATACGAGCAGTACTTC. It translates to CASSSGQVSAAYEQYF. The V and J genes are TRBV7-2 and TRBJ2-7; 7 bases match TRBD1. Germline V gives CDR1 SGHTA, CDR2 FQGNSA. This CDR3 region has 16 residues. V shed 4 bases, J shed 4 bases, and the junction held 13 bases outside the gene matches.

This clone was recorded once. The rearrangement uses TRBV18 and TRBJ1-6; D ambiguous. Germline V gene sequence: CDR1 KGHSH, CDR2 LQKENI. CDR3 length: 14 residues. Trimming took off 6 bases at V and 5 bases at J, with 11 bases between the two ends. The CDR3 is CASSPVRDNSPLHF. The CDR3 DNA sequence: TGTGCCAGCTCCCCAGTGAGGGATAATTCACCCCTCCACTTT.

The chain uses TRBV12-5 and TRBJ1-1; D unresolved. CDR1 and CDR2 (germline): LGHNT, FRNRAP. Deletions cut 5 bases from V and 8 bases from J, with 12 bases between. The CDR3 has 12 amino acids. The DNA of the CDR3 is TGTGCTAGTGGTACACCCGGGTCCGAAGCTTTCTTT. Protein product: CASGTPGSEAFF.

To note about this clone: At one boundary the junction diverges from the germline segment, which might be a read error. CDR3 sequence reads: CARSWGGRGDQETQYF. The CDR3, as DNA: TGCGCCCGCAGCTGGGGGGGGCGGGGTGACCAAGAGACCCAGTACTTC. The chain recombines TRBV5-1 with TRBJ2-5; D may be TRBD2 (7 bases). The CDR3 contains 16 residues. Looked up from germline, CDR1 is SGHRS and CDR2 is YFSETQ.

This clone was observed once. The chain employs TRBV5-4 and TRBJ2-3; TRBD2 aligns across 12 bases. J gave up 0 bases and V 4 bases, and 6 bases lay outside the gene matches. Germline V lookup: CDR1 SGHNT, CDR2 YYREEE (reference sequence). This CDR3 spans 17 amino acids. The CDR3 spells CASSPRTSGASTDTQYF. CDR3 nucleotide sequence: TGTGCCAGCAGCCCGCGGACTAGCGGGGCCAGCACAGATACGCAGTATTTT.

The chain combines TRBV27 with TRBJ1-6; D perhaps matches TRBD1 (6 bases). There are 16 residues in the CDR3. In germline, CDR1 is MNHEY, CDR2 SMNVEV (reference sequence). Trimming pared 5 bases from V and 1 base from J, leaving 12 bases between. The CDR3 bases are TGTGCCAGCAGTACGAGGGGGGGGTCCTATAATTCACCCCTCCACTTT. This gives the protein CASSTRGGSYNSPLHF.

V usage is TRBV7-2 and J usage is TRBJ2-7; maybe TRBD1 (5 bases). The CDR3 has 12 residues. Germline CDR1 reads SGHTA; CDR2 reads FQGNSA. Trimming removed 5 bases from V and 6 bases from J, with 11 bases in between. CDR3 sequence: CASSPQGFEQYF. The CDR3 region has the DNA TGTGCCAGCAGCCCGCAGGGTTTCGAGCAGTACTTC.

This clone was found a few times. The chain employs TRBV6-4 and TRBJ1-5, with 7 bases identical to TRBD1. Germline loops: CDR1 MRHNA, CDR2 SNTAGT. V was clipped by 6 bases and J by 9 bases; unmatched bases: 14. The CDR3 extends over 15 amino acids. The chain's CDR3 is CASSENAGTERPQHF. The CDR3 DNA follows: TGTGCCAGCAGCGAAAACGCCGGGACAGAGCGGCCCCAGCATTTT.

This chain links TRBV12-3 or TRBV12-4 with TRBJ1-1, with D possibly matching TRBD1 (5 bases). The V gene lost 6 bases and the J gene lost 0 bases, with 8 bases spanning the gap. This CDR3 has 13 amino acids. CDR3 amino acids: CASRATVNTEAFF. The CDR3 DNA follows: TGTGCCAGCAGGGCGACAGTGAACACTGAAGCTTTCTTT.

This chain joins TRBV14 and TRBJ2-1; TRBD1 agrees at 9 bases. CDR3 length: 18 amino acids. Germline lookup yields CDR1 SGHDN and CDR2 FVKESK. J was trimmed by 6 bases and V by 0 bases; bases with no gene match: 12. DNA for the CDR3: TGTGCCAGCAGCCAAGATCATGGGACAGGGATAACCTCCAATGAGCAGTTCTTC. Its translation: CASSQDHGTGITSNEQFF.

The rearrangement joins TRBV27 to TRBJ2-7; 10 nucleotides agree with TRBD2. The J segment lost 4 bases and the V segment lost 6 bases, leaving 6 bases of the junction unmatched. Looked up from germline, CDR1 is MNHEY and CDR2 is SMNVEV (reference sequence). This CDR3 spans 14 amino acids. The CDR3 here is CASSNSSGSYEQYF. The CDR3 bases are TGTGCCAGCAGCAATTCTAGCGGGAGTTACGAGCAGTACTTC.

CDR3: CASRNRQGGYGYTF. CDR3 sequence (DNA): TGTGCCAGCAGAAACAGACAGGGCGGCTATGGCTACACCTTC. The genes are TRBV13 and TRBJ1-2, with TRBD1 matching over 7 bases. Germline CDR1 and CDR2: PRHDT and FYEKMQ (reference sequence). The CDR3 covers 14 residues. V shed 6 bases and J 4 bases; nucleotides not matched to a gene: 8.

J is TRBJ2-1 and V is TRBV7-2; 7 bases line up with TRBD1. Unmatched junction bases numbered 6, after V lost 3 bases and J lost 7 bases. There are 14 residues in the CDR3. Looked up from germline, CDR1 is SGHTA and CDR2 is FQGNSA. DNA of the CDR3: TGTGCCAGCAGCTTGTACAGGGGCGGGAATGAGCAGTTCTTC. Protein: CASSLYRGGNEQFF.

CDR3 nucleotides: TGTGCCAGCCGGGACAGTCCTCACGGGGGCTATGGCTACACCTTC. Translating gives CASRDSPHGGYGYTF. The chain has TRBV27 and TRBJ1-2; 7 positions agree with TRBD1. CDR1 and CDR2 from the germline V gene are MNHEY and SMNVEV (reference sequence). After removal of 8 bases from V and 4 bases from J, the junction contained 13 bases not matched to a gene. The CDR3 is made up of 15 amino acids.

The sample holds one count of this clone. A read error may be the cause here, since a much bigger clone is one base away. The genes are TRBV6-6 and TRBJ2-6; possibly TRBD2 for D (6 bases). The CDR3 runs 16 residues. V was trimmed by 2 bases and J by 0 bases, leaving 8 bases between them. Germline CDR1 and CDR2: MNHNY and SVGAGI (reference sequence). CDR3 loop: CASSYDGGSGANVLTF. Written as DNA, the CDR3 is TGTGCCAGCAGTTACGACGGGGGCTCTGGGGCCAACGTCCTGACTTTC.

The V call is TRBV3-1 (or the pseudogene TRBV3-2), the J call TRBJ2-7; TRBD2 might be the D (5 bases). Germline-derived CDR1 and CDR2 are LGHDT and YNNKEL (reference sequence). Between the trimmed V and J ends, which lost 4 bases and 7 bases, there was a span of 23 bases. The length of the CDR3 is 16 residues. This CDR3 is CASSPARGYPMREQYF. CDR3 DNA sequence: TGTGCCAGCAGCCCCGCTCGCGGGTACCCCATGAGGGAGCAGTACTTC.

This chain joins TRBV18 and TRBJ1-3; unclear D gene. CDR1 KGHSH and CDR2 LQKENI come from the germline V gene. This CDR3 is built from 15 residues. Trimming took 3 bases from V and 0 from J, leaving 9 bases between them. For the CDR3, the DNA is TGTGCCAGCTCACCTTGGCAGGACTCTGGAAACACCATATATTTT. Encoded protein: CASSPWQDSGNTIYF.

The rearrangement uses TRBV5-1 and TRBJ1-1; 8 bases agree with TRBD1. The V and J ends lost 2 bases and 4 bases, in that order; junction bases with no gene match: 7. CDR1 is SGHRS, CDR2 YFSETQ, per germline. The CDR3 consists of 15 residues. The CDR3 loop reads CASSFLTGGGTEAFF. The CDR3 nucleotides read TGCGCCAGCAGCTTCCTAACAGGGGGAGGCACTGAAGCTTTCTTT.